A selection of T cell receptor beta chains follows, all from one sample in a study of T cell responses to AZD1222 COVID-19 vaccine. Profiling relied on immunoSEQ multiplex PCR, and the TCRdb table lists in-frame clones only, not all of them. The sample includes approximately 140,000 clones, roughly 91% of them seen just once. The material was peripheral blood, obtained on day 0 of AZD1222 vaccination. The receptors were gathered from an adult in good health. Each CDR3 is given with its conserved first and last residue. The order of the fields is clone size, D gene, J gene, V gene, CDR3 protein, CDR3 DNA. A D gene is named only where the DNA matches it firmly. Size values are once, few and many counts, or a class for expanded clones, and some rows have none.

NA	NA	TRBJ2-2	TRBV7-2	CASSFWRTNTGELFF	TGTGCCAGCAGCTTCTGGCGGACGAACACCGGGGAGCTGTTTTTT
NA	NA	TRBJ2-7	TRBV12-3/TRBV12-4	CASSLGQGYEQYF	TGTGCCAGCAGTTTAGGGCAGGGCTACGAGCAGTACTTC
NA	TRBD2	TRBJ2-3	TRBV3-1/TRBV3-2	CASSRTSGGTTDTQYF	TGTGCCAGCAGCCGAACGAGCGGGGGGACCACAGATACGCAGTATTTT
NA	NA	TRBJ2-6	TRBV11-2	CASRLTGGANVLTF	TGTGCCAGCAGGCTAACTGGGGGGGCCAACGTCCTGACTTTC
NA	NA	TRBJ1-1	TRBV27	CASSLSKGGTEAFF	TGTGCCAGCAGTTTATCGAAGGGAGGGACTGAAGCTTTCTTT
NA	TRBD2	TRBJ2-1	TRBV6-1	CASSELGPLAGNEQFF	TGTGCCAGCAGTGAACTGGGGCCTCTAGCGGGGAATGAGCAGTTCTTC
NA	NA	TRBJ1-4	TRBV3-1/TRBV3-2	CASSPPGGGEKLFF	TGTGCCAGCAGCCCGCCGGGGGGCGGAGAAAAACTGTTTTTT
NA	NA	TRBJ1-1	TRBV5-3	CARSFQGPEAFF	TGTGCCAGAAGCTTTCAGGGGCCTGAAGCTTTCTTT
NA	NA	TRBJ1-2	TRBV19	CASSIDPGARYGYTF	TGTGCCAGTAGTATAGATCCGGGGGCTCGGTATGGCTACACCTTC
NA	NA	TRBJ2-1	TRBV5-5	CASSLATSIIHNEQFF	TGTGCCAGCAGCTTGGCCACCTCCATAATCCACAATGAGCAGTTCTTC
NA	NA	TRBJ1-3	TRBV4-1	CASSQVPGNTIYF	TGCGCCAGCAGCCAAGTCCCCGGAAACACCATATATTTT
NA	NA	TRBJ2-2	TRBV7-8	CASSRSGTYNTGELFF	TGTGCCAGCAGCCGATCCGGGACATATAACACCGGGGAGCTGTTTTTT
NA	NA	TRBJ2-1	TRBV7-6	CASSYRGQGGYNEQFF	TGTGCCAGCAGCTACCGGGGGCAGGGGGGCTACAATGAGCAGTTCTTC
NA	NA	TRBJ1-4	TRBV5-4	CASRNRGREKLFF	TGTGCCAGCAGAAATAGGGGTCGGGAAAAACTGTTTTTT
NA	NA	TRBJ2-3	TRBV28	CASGWGGDDTQYF	TGTGCCAGCGGATGGGGGGGCGATGATACGCAGTATTTT
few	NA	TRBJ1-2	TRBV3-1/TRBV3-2	CASSQDAYGYTF	TGTGCCAGCAGCCAAGATGCCTATGGCTACACCTTC
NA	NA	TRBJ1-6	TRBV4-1	CASSQGDGNSPLHF	TGCGCCAGCAGCCAAGGGGACGGCAATTCACCCCTCCACTTT
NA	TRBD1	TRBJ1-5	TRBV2	CASSSRQGGGQPQHF	TGTGCCAGCAGTAGCCGACAGGGAGGAGGTCAGCCCCAGCATTTT